Listed below are T cell receptor beta chains from one sample, sequenced in a study of CD8 T cells in Susac syndrome. TCRdb recomputed calls from the immunoSEQ multiplex PCR reads with MiXCR, one row per CDR3 protein. The top ten clones hold approximately 0.52% of a sample with under 80,000 distinct CDR3 sequences, 90% to 95% of them seen once. The material sequenced was CD4+ T cells from PBMCs. These TCRs come from a human donor with Susac syndrome. The CDR3 runs from the conserved cysteine through the conserved F or W. Each record gives: V gene, CDR3 protein.

V gene: TRBV25-1; CDR3 protein: CASSETPGGAGTQYF
V gene: TRBV28; CDR3 protein: CASSLLASGSHEQYF
V gene: TRBV29-1; CDR3 protein: CSVRRTGLAKNIQYF
V gene: TRBV6-1; CDR3 protein: CASTFLEAGKETQYF
V gene: TRBV7-2; CDR3 protein: CASSSQRYNEQFF
V gene: TRBV28; CDR3 protein: CASSLTGTAEKLFF
V gene: TRBV27; CDR3 protein: CASREGLMNTEAFF
V gene: TRBV30; CDR3 protein: CAWTGLAGLSSYNEQFF
V gene: TRBV5-1; CDR3 protein: CASSLEGAGGTGELFF
V gene: TRBV15; CDR3 protein: CATSRVPGQGGADTQYF
V gene: TRBV7-2; CDR3 protein: CASSSNRLAGGGEQFF
V gene: TRBV28; CDR3 protein: CASGGSGTGHYNEQFF
V gene: TRBV28; CDR3 protein: CASTQGTEKLFF
V gene: TRBV6-1; CDR3 protein: CASSEGISNQPQHF
V gene: TRBV6-1; CDR3 protein: CASTTGGITDTQYF
V gene: TRBV12-3/TRBV12-4; CDR3 protein: CASSLTGTNTEAFF
V gene: TRBV11-2; CDR3 protein: CASSSPGAGTTQYF
V gene: TRBV29-1; CDR3 protein: CSVEGTSGYNEQFF
V gene: TRBV4-2; CDR3 protein: CASSLWGAIQETQYF
V gene: TRBV2; CDR3 protein: CASTLDRQETQYF
V gene: TRBV27; CDR3 protein: CASTPEGGRRYEQYF
V gene: TRBV20-1; CDR3 protein: CSARDLAGEINEQFF
V gene: TRBV2; CDR3 protein: CASSATGFGELFF
V gene: TRBV7-9; CDR3 protein: CASSWTARSQETQYF
V gene: TRBV7-8; CDR3 protein: CASSGRAYGTDTQYF
V gene: TRBV12-3/TRBV12-4; CDR3 protein: CASSLARWNTEAFF
V gene: TRBV20-1; CDR3 protein: CSASHETQYF
V gene: TRBV12-3/TRBV12-4; CDR3 protein: CASSLSRETQYF
V gene: TRBV7-8; CDR3 protein: CASSRWTGINQPQHF
V gene: TRBV7-2; CDR3 protein: CASSLLDTQYF
V gene: TRBV2; CDR3 protein: CASRVTGGWTDTQYF
V gene: TRBV27; CDR3 protein: CASSSPPREQYF
V gene: TRBV2; CDR3 protein: CASSKGPDQPQHF
V gene: TRBV7-9; CDR3 protein: CASSLAGERFYEQYF
V gene: TRBV5-1; CDR3 protein: CASSFSSGANVLTF
V gene: TRBV19; CDR3 protein: CASSWSIAVSGNTIYF
V gene: TRBV20-1; CDR3 protein: CSASRGQDKDQPQHF
V gene: TRBV7-2; CDR3 protein: CASSLTRDKETQYF
V gene: TRBV29-1; CDR3 protein: CSVAVPPYEQYF
V gene: TRBV20-1; CDR3 protein: CSAPQGAYEQYF
V gene: TRBV4-3; CDR3 protein: CASSQRVAGDTGELFF
V gene: TRBV7-9; CDR3 protein: CASSHDEVAGYTF
V gene: TRBV4-3; CDR3 protein: CASSQQPRGRVSNTGELFF
V gene: TRBV7-9; CDR3 protein: CASSSRTGEKLFF
V gene: TRBV7-8; CDR3 protein: CASSLAGAASTDTQYF
V gene: TRBV18; CDR3 protein: CASSPSGLEQYF
V gene: TRBV7-9; CDR3 protein: CASSENPTYEQYF
V gene: TRBV20-1; CDR3 protein: CSAPGPLGAEAFF
V gene: TRBV29-1; CDR3 protein: CSASTVATNEKLFF
V gene: TRBV30; CDR3 protein: CAWSGGGNQPQHF
V gene: TRBV3-1; CDR3 protein: CASSQGGGRTDTQYF
V gene: TRBV29-1; CDR3 protein: CSVGGATNEKLFF
V gene: TRBV6-1; CDR3 protein: CASSEGGTAHGNEKLFF